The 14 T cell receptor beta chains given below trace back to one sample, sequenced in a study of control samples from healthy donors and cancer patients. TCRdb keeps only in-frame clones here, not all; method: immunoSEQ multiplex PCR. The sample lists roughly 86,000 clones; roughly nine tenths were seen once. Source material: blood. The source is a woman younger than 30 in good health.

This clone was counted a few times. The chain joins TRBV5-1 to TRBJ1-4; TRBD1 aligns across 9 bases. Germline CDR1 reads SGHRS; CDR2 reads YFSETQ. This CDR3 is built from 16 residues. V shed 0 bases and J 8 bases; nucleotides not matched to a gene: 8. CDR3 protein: CASSLVGQGTNEKLFF. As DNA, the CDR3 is TGCGCCAGCAGCTTGGTGGGACAGGGAACAAACGAAAAACTGTTTTTT.

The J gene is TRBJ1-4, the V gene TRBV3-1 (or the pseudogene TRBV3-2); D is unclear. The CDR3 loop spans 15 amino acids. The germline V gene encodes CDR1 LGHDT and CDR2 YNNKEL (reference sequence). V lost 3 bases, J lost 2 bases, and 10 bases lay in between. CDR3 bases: TGTGCCAGCAGCCAGATCAGTACGACTAATGAAAAACTGTTTTTT. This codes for CASSQISTTNEKLFF.

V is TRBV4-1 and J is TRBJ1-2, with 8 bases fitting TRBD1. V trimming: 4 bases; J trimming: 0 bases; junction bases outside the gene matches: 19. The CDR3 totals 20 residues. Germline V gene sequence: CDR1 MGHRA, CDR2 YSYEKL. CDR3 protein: CASSPIRTGNPLGSNYGYTF. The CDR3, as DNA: TGCGCCAGCAGCCCGATCCGGACAGGGAATCCCCTCGGGTCTAACTATGGCTACACCTTC.

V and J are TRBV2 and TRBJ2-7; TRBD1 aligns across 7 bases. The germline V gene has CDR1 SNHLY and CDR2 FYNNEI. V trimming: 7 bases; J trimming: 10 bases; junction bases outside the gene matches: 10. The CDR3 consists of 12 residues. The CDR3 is CASTTTGSLQYF. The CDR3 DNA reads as TGTGCCAGCACCACGACAGGGAGCCTTCAGTACTTC.

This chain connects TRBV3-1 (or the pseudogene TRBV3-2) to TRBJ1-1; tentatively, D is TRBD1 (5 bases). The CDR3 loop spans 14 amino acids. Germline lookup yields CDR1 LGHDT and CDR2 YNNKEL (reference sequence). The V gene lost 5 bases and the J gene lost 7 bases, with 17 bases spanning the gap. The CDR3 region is CASSDTGRRGEAFF. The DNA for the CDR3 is TGTGCCAGCAGCGACACAGGTAGGAGGGGTGAAGCTTTCTTT.

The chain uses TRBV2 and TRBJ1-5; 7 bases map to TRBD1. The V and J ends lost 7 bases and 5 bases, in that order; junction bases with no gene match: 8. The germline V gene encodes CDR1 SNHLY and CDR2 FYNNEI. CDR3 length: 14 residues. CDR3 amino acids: CASNIQGRDQPQHF. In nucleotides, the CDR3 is TGTGCCAGCAACATACAGGGGAGGGATCAGCCCCAGCATTTT.

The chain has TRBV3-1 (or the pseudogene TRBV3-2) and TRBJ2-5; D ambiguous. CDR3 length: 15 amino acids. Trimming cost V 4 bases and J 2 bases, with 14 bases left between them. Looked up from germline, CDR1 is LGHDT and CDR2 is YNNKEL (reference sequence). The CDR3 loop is CASSPPPANQETQYF. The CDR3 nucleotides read TGTGCCAGCAGCCCCCCCCCAGCGAATCAAGAGACCCAGTACTTC.

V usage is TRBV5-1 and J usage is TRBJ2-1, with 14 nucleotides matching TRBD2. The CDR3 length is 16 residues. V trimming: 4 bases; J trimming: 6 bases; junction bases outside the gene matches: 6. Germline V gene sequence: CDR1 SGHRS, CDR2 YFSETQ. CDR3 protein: CASSKTSGGAPNEQFF. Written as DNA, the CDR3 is TGCGCCAGCAGCAAGACTAGCGGGGGGGCCCCCAATGAGCAGTTCTTC.

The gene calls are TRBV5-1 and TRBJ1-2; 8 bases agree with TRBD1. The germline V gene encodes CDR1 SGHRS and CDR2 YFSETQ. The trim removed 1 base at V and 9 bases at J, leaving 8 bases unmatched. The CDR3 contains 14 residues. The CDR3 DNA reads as TGCGCCAGCAGCTTGTCGTCAGGGGGCTTCAGCTACACCTTC. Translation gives CASSLSSGGFSYTF.

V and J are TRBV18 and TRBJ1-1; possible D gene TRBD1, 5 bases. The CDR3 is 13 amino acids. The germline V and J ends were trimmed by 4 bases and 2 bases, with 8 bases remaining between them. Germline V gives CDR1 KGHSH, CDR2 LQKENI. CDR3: CASSRDFNTEAFF. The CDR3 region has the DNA TGTGCCAGCTCACGGGACTTCAACACTGAAGCTTTCTTT.

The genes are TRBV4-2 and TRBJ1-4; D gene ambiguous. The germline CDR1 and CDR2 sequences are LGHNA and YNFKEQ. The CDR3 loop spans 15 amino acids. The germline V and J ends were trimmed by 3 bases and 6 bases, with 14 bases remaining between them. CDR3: CASSHLVLGDEKLFF. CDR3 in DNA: TGTGCCAGCAGCCACTTGGTCCTCGGGGATGAAAAACTGTTTTTT.

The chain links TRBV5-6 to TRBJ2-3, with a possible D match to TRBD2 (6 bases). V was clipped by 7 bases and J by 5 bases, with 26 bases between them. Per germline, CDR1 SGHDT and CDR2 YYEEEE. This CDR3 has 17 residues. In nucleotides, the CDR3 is TGTGCCAGCGGAGCTTGGGGGATAGCGGATTTGGGAGATACGCAGTATTTT. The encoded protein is CASGAWGIADLGDTQYF.

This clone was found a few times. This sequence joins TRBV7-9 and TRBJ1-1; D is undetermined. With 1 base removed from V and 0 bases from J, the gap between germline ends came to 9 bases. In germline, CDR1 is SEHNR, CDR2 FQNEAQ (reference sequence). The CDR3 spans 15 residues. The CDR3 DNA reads TGTGCCAGCAGCTTAGAGGTACAGCTGAACACTGAAGCTTTCTTT. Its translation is CASSLEVQLNTEAFF.

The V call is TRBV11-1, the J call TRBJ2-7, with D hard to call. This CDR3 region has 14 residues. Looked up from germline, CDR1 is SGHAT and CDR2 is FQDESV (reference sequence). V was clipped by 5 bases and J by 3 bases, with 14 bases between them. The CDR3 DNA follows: TGTGCCAGCAGCCTAAATCAATGGAACTACGAGCAGTACTTC. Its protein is CASSLNQWNYEQYF.